This TCR beta chain is from a study of T cells in localized non-small cell lung cancer. The table came from immunoSEQ multiplex PCR; TCRdb's copy has only in-frame clones and leaves some out. The top ten hold roughly 1.8% of the sample, which has 130,000 or so clones, roughly 90% seen once. Germline CDR1 is SGHRS and CDR2 is YFSETQ. The J segment lost 1 base and the V segment lost 5 bases, leaving 2 bases of the junction unmatched. The CDR3 sequence is 14 residues long. The clonotype comes from a female donor over 55 with stage I lung adenocarcinoma. V gene TRBV5-1 combines with J gene TRBJ2-3; TRBD2 matches at 9 bases. The material sequenced was peripheral blood, taken before any cancer treatment. CDR3 nucleotide sequence: TGCGCCAGCAGAAGGACTAGCGGCACAGATACGCAGTATTTT. This encodes CASRRTSGTDTQYF.